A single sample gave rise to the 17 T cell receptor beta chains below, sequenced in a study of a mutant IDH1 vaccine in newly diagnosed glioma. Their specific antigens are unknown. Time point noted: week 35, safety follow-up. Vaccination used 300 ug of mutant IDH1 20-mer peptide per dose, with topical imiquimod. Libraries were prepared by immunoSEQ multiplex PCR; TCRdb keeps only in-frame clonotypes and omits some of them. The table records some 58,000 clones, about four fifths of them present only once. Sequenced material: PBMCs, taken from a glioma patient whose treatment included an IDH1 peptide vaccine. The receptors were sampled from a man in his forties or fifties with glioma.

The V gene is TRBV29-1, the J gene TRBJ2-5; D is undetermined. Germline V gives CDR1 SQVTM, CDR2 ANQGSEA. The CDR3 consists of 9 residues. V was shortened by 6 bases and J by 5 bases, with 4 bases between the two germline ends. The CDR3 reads CSVGETQYF. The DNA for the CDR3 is TGCAGCGTCGGGGAGACCCAGTACTTC. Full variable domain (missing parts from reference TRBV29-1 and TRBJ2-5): SAVISQKPSRDICQRGTSLTIQCQVDSQVTMMFWYRQQPGQSLTLIATANQGSEATYESGFVIDKFPISRPNLTFSTLTVSNMSPEDSSIYLCSVGETQYFGPGTRLLVL.

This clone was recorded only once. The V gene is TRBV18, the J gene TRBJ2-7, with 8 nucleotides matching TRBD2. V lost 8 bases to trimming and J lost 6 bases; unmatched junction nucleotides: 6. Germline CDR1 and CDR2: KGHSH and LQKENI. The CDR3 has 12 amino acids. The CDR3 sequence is CASTREGGEQYF. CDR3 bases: TGTGCCAGCACTCGGGAGGGAGGCGAGCAGTACTTC.

CDR3 sequence: CASSLTGTSVTHEQFF. DNA of the CDR3: TGTGCCAGCTCGCTGACCGGGACTAGCGTTACACATGAGCAGTTCTTC. The J gene is TRBJ2-1, the V gene TRBV18; TRBD2 matches at 10 bases. V gave up 6 bases and J gave up 8 bases; unmatched junction bases: 13. Germline values: CDR1 KGHSH, CDR2 LQKENI. CDR3 length: 16 amino acids.

The CDR3 reads CASSEVAGEPSSPQHF. The CDR3 DNA reads as TGTGCCAGCAGTGAAGTGGCAGGGGAGCCCTCATCGCCCCAGCATTTT. The rearrangement uses TRBV2 and TRBJ1-5, with D maybe TRBD1 (6 bases). The CDR3 length is 16 residues. Per germline, CDR1 SNHLY and CDR2 FYNNEI. V lost 1 base and J 9 bases, leaving 19 bases between the germline ends.

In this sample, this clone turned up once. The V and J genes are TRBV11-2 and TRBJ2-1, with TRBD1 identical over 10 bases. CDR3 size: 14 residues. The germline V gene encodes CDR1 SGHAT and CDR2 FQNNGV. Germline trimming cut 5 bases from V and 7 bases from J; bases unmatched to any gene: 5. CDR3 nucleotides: TGTGCCAGCAGCCCCGGACAGGGGGAAAATGAGCAGTTCTTC. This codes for CASSPGQGENEQFF.

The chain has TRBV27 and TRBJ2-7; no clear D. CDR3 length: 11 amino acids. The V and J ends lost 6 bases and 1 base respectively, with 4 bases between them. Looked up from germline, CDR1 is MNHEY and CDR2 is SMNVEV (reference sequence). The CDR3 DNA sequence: TGTGCCAGCAGAAGTTCCTACGAGCAGTACTTC. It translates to CASRSSYEQYF.

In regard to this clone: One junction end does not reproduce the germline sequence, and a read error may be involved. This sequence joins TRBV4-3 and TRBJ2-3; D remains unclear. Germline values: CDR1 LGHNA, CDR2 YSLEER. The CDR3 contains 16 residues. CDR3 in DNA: TGCGCCAGCAGCCAAGGAGACCTCCACGGCACGGATACGCAGTATTTT. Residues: CASSQGDLHGTDTQYF.

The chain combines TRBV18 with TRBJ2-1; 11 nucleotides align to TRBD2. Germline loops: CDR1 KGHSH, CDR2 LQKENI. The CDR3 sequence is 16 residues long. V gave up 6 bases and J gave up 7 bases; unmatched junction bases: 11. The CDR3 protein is CASSRQRSSGGNEQFF. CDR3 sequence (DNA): TGTGCCAGCTCCCGTCAGCGTTCTAGCGGGGGGAATGAGCAGTTCTTC.

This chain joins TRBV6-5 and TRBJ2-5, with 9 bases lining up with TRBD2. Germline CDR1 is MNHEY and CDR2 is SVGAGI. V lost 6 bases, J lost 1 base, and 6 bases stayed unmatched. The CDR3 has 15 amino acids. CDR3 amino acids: CASSRSGGTQETQYF. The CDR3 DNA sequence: TGTGCCAGCAGCCGAAGCGGGGGGACCCAAGAGACCCAGTACTTC.

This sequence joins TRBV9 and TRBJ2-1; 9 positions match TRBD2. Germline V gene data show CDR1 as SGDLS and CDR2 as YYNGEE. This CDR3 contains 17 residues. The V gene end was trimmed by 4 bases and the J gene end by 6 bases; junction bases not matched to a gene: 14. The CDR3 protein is CASSPLAGGPRSNEQFF. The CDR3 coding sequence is TGTGCCAGCAGCCCTCTGGCGGGAGGGCCGAGGTCCAATGAGCAGTTCTTC.

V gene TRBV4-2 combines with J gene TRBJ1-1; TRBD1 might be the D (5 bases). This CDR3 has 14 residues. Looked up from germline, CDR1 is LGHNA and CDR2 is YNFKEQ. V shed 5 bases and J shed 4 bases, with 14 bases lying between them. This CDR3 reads CASSTPGPSTEAFF. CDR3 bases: TGTGCCAGCAGCACTCCAGGGCCCAGCACTGAAGCTTTCTTT.

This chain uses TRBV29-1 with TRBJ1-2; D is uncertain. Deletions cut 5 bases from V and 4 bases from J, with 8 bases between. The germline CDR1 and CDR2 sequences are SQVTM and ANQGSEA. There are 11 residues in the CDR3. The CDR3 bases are TGCAGCGTTCGCGAGGTCTATGGCTACACCTTC. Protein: CSVREVYGYTF.

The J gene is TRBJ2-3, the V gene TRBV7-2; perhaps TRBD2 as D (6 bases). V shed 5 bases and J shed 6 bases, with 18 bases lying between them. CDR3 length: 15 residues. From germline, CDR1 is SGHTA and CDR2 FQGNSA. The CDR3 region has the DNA TGTGCCAGCAGCCGACCCGGGCCCCGGGGGGATACGCAGTATTTT. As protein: CASSRPGPRGDTQYF. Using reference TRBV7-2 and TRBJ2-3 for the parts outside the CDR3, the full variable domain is GAGVSQSPSNKVTEKGKDVELRCDPISGHTALYWYRQSLGQGLEFLIYFQGNSAPDKSGLPSDRFSAERTGGSVSTLTIQRTQQEDSAVYLCASSRPGPRGDTQYFGPGTRLTVL.

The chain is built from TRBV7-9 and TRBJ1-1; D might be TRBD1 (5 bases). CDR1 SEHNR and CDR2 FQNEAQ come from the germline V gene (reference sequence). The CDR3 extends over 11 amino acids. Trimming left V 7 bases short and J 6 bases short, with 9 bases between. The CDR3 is CASTDSPEAFF. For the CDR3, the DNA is TGTGCCAGCACCGACAGTCCTGAAGCTTTCTTT.

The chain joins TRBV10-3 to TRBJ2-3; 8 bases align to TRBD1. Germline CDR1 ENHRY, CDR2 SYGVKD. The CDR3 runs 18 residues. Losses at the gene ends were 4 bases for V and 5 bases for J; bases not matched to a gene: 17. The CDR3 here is CAISGPRPGQVFIDTQYF. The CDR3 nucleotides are TGTGCCATCAGTGGCCCCCGGCCGGGACAGGTGTTCATAGATACGCAGTATTTT.

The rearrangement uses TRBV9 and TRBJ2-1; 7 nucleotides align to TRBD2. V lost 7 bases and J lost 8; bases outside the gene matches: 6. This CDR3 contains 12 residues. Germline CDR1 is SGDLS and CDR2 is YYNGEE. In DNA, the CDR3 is TGTGCCAGCCAGCGGGACGAGGATGAGCAGTTCTTC. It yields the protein CASQRDEDEQFF.

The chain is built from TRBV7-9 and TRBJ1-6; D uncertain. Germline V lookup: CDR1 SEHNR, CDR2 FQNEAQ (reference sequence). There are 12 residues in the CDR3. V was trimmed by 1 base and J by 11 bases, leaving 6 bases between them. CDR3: CASSLDGPPLHF. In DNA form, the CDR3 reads TGTGCCAGCAGCTTAGACGGTCCACCCCTCCACTTT. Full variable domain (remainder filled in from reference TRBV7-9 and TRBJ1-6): DTGVSQNPRHKITKRGQNVTFRCDPISEHNRLYWYRQTLGQGPEFLTYFQNEAQLEKSRLLSDRFSAERPKGSFSTLEIQRTEQGDSAMYLCASSLDGPPLHFGNGTRLTVT.